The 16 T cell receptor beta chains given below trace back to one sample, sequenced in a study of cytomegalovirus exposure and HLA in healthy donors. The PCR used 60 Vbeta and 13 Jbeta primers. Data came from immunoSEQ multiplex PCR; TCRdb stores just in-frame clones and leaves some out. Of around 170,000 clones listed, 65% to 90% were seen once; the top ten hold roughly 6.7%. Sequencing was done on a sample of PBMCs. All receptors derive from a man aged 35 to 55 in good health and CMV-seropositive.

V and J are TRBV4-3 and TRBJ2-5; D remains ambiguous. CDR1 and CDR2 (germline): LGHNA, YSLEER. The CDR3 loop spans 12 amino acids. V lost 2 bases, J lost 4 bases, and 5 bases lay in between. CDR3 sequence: CASSQTGETQYF. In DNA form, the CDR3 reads TGCGCCAGCAGCCAAACTGGAGAGACCCAGTACTTC.

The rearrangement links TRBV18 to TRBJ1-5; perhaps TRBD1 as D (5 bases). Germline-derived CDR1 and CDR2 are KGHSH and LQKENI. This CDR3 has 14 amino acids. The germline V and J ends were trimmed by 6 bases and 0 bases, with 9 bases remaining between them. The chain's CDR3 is CASSTGASNQPQHF. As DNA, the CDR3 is TGTGCCAGCTCTACAGGTGCTAGCAATCAGCCCCAGCATTTT.

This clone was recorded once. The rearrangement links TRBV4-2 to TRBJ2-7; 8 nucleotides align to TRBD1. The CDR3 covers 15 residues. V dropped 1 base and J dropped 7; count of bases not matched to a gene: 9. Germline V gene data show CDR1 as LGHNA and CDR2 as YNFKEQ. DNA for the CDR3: TGTGCCAGCAGCCAAGCCGGGACAGGAGGTCGGGAGCAGTACTTC. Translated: CASSQAGTGGREQYF.

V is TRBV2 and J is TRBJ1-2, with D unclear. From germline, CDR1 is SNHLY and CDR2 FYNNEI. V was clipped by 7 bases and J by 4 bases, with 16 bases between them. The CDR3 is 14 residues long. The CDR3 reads CASTENRDFYGYTF. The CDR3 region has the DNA TGTGCCAGCACCGAAAACCGGGATTTCTATGGCTACACCTTC.

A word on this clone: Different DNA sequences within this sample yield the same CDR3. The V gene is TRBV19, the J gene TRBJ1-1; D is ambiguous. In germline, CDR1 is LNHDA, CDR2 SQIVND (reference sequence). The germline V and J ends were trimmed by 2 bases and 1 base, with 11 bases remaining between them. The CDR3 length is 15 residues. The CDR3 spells CASSITAQTNTEAFF. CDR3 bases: TGTGCCAGTAGTATAACAGCACAGACGAACACTGAAGCTTTCTTT.

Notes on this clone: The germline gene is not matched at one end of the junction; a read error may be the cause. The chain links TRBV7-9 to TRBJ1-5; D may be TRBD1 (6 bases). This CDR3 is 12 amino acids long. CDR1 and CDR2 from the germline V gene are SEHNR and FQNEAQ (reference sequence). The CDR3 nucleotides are TGTTCCAGCAGCTCCAGGGGTCAGCCCCAGCATTTT. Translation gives CSSSSRGQPQHF.

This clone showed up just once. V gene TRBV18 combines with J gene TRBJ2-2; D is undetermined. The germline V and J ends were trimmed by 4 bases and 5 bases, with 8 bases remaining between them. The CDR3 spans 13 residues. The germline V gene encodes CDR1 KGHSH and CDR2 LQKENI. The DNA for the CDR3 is TGTGCCAGCTCACTACAGTTGACCGGGGAGCTGTTTTTT. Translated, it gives CASSLQLTGELFF.

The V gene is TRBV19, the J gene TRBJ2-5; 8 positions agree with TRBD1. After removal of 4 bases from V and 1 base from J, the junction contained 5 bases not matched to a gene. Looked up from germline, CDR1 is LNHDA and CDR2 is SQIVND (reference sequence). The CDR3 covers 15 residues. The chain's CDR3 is CASSTGTGLQETQYF. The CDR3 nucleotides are TGTGCCAGTAGTACGGGGACAGGACTCCAAGAGACCCAGTACTTC.

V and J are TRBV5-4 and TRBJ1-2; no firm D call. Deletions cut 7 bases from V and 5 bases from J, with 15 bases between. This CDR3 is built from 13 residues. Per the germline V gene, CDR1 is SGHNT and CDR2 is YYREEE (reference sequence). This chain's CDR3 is CASAEGSRYGYTF. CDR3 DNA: TGTGCCAGCGCAGAAGGGAGCCGGTATGGCTACACCTTC.

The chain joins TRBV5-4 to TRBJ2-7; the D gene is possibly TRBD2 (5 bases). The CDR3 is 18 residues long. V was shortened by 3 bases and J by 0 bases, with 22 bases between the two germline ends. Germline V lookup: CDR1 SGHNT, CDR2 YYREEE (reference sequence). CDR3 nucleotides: TGTGCCAGCAGCTCAGACATCGACGGCAGCGGCCGCTCCTACGAGCAGTACTTC. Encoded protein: CASSSDIDGSGRSYEQYF.

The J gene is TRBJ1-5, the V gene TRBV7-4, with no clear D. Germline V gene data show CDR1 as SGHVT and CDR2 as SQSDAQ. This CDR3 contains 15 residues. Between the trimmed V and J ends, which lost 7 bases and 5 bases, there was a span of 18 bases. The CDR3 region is CASKRGRISDQPQHF. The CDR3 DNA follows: TGTGCCAGCAAGCGAGGTCGGATATCCGATCAGCCCCAGCATTTT.

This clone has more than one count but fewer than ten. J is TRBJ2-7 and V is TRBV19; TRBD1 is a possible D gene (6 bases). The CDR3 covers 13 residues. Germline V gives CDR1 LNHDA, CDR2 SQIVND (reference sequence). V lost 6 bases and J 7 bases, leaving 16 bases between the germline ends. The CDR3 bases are TGTGCCAGTAGCAATACAGGGTATCAGGAGCAGTACTTC. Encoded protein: CASSNTGYQEQYF.

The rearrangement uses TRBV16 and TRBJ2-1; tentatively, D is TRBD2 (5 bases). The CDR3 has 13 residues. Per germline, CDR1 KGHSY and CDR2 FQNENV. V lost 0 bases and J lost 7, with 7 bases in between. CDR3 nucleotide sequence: TGTGCCAGCAGCCAATCGTCGGGGAATGAGCAGTTCTTC. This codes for CASSQSSGNEQFF.

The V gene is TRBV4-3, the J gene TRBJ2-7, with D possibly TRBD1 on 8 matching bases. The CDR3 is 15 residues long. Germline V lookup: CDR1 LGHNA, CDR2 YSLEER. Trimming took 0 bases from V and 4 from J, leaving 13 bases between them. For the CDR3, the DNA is TGCGCCAGCAGCCAAGATACAGGGGGGGGTTACGAGCAGTACTTC. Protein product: CASSQDTGGGYEQYF.

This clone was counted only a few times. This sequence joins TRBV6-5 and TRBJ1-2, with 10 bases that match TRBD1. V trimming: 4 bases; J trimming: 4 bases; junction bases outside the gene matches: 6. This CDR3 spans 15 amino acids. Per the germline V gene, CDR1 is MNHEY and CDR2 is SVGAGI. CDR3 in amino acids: CASSSGTGDFYGYTF. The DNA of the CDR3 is TGTGCCAGCAGTTCCGGGACAGGGGATTTCTATGGCTACACCTTC.

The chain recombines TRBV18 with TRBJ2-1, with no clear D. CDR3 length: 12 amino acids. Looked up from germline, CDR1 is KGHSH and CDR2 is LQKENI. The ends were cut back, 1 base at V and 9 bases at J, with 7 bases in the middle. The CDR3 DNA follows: TGTGCCAGCTCACCACGTGAGTTTGAGCAGTTCTTC. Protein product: CASSPREFEQFF.